This T cell receptor (beta chain) came from a study of blood T cell repertoires in COVID-19. Turning to the study itself: T cells, B-cell-depleted T cells, or PBMCs provided the cDNA or gDNA that served as material.

Libraries were prepared by immunoSEQ multiplex PCR; TCRdb keeps only in-frame clonotypes and omits some of them. The sample lists approximately 120,000 clones, around three quarters occurring once. This CDR3 comprises 16 residues. Deletions cut 2 bases from V and 5 bases from J, with 18 bases between. Germline V gives CDR1 KGHSH, CDR2 LQKENI. The V gene is TRBV18, the J gene TRBJ2-5; D perhaps matches TRBD2 (7 bases). Sequenced input: peripheral blood. This clonotype originated in a human donor in a cohort sampled during active COVID-19. The CDR3 coding sequence is TGTGCCAGCTCACCAAGGACGAGGGGGGGGTCGGAGACCCAGTACTTC. Translated, it gives CASSPRTRGGSETQYF.